Below, 3 T cell receptor beta chains from the same sample are listed, as sequenced in a study of T cell responses to AZD1222 COVID-19 vaccine. Measured with immunoSEQ multiplex PCR; TCRdb has only the in-frame clones, and not every one. The table lists over 150,000 clones, over 75% of them singletons. The starting material was peripheral blood, obtained on day 0 of AZD1222 vaccination. The receptors were sampled from an adult in good health.

The rearrangement links TRBV3-1 (or the pseudogene TRBV3-2) to TRBJ1-2; D might be TRBD1 (5 bases). Germline CDR1 and CDR2: LGHDT and YNNKEL (reference sequence). The CDR3 runs 13 residues. Trimming pared 3 bases from V and 13 bases from J, leaving 18 bases between. The CDR3 nucleotides are TGTGCCAGCAGCCATCCCCCACCCTCGGGGGTCACCTTC. It encodes CASSHPPPSGVTF.

This rearrangement joins TRBV4-3 to TRBJ1-1; the D is unclear. V gave up 0 bases and J gave up 4 bases, with 18 bases separating them. CDR1 and CDR2 from the germline V gene are LGHNA and YSLEER. The length of the CDR3 is 17 residues. Here the CDR3 reads CASSQDGKGSRGTEAFF. Written as DNA, the CDR3 is TGCGCCAGCAGCCAAGATGGCAAGGGCTCGCGGGGCACTGAAGCTTTCTTT.

This chain connects TRBV5-1 to TRBJ1-1, with 7 nucleotides matching TRBD1. Germline V gives CDR1 SGHRS, CDR2 YFSETQ. V trimming: 3 bases; J trimming: 5 bases; junction bases outside the gene matches: 7. This CDR3 has 14 residues. The CDR3 loop reads CASSSQQGRTEAFF. CDR3 DNA: TGCGCCAGCAGCTCTCAACAGGGGAGGACTGAAGCTTTCTTT.